The next 6 T cell receptor beta chains were all read from a single sample in a study of blood T cell repertoires in COVID-19. Measured with immunoSEQ multiplex PCR; TCRdb has only the in-frame clones, and not every one. The sample carries around 180,000 clones, about four fifths recorded once. What was sequenced was peripheral blood. Receptor source: a woman older than 75 with COVID-19, enrolled during active disease.

V usage is TRBV20-1 and J usage is TRBJ2-1, with 7 nucleotides matching TRBD2. V shed 3 bases and J 12 bases; nucleotides not matched to a gene: 11. The CDR3 spans 13 residues. Per germline, CDR1 DFQATT and CDR2 SNEGSKA (reference sequence). The CDR3 bases are TGCAGTGCTAGTATGAGCGGGACCTGGGTGCAGTTCTTC. This translates into CSASMSGTWVQFF.

This clone was seen only a few times. This chain connects TRBV28 to TRBJ1-6, with 7 bases aligning to TRBD1. This CDR3 spans 14 amino acids. After removal of 5 bases from V and 7 bases from J, the junction contained 5 bases not matched to a gene. The germline V gene encodes CDR1 MDHEN and CDR2 SYDVKM. The CDR3 is CASSPWDRNSPLHF. DNA of the CDR3: TGTGCCAGCAGTCCCTGGGACAGAAATTCACCCCTCCACTTT.

V and J are TRBV2 and TRBJ1-1, with a weak D call TRBD1 (5 bases). Germline V CDR1 and CDR2: SNHLY, FYNNEI. Trimming left V 4 bases short and J 4 bases short, with 13 bases between. The CDR3 totals 14 residues. In DNA form, the CDR3 reads TGTGCCAGCAGTGTGGAAAGGGGAGGCACTGAAGCTTTCTTT. This codes for CASSVERGGTEAFF.

This chain links TRBV18 with TRBJ2-5, with unresolved D. V was trimmed by 1 base and J by 1 base, leaving 4 bases between them. Germline loops: CDR1 KGHSH, CDR2 LQKENI. This CDR3 is built from 13 residues. CDR3 in DNA: TGTGCCAGCTCACCACGGCCCCAAGAGACCCAGTACTTC. Protein: CASSPRPQETQYF.

The CDR3: CAISQQGPNTEAFF. CDR3 coding DNA: TGTGCCATCAGCCAACAGGGACCCAACACTGAAGCTTTCTTT. V gene TRBV10-3 combines with J gene TRBJ1-1; TRBD1 is a possible D gene (6 bases). From germline, CDR1 is ENHRY and CDR2 SYGVKD. CDR3 length equals 14 residues. V lost 6 bases and J lost 2, with 13 bases in between.

The CDR3 DNA follows: TGTGCCAGCTCACCACGCTGGACAGGGGGTGGCTACACCTTC. Its protein is CASSPRWTGGGYTF. The chain has TRBV18 and TRBJ1-2; 10 bases are a match to TRBD1. Trimming at V came to 1 base and at J to 7 bases, leaving 3 bases not matched to a gene. The CDR3 is 14 amino acids. Germline loops: CDR1 KGHSH, CDR2 LQKENI.